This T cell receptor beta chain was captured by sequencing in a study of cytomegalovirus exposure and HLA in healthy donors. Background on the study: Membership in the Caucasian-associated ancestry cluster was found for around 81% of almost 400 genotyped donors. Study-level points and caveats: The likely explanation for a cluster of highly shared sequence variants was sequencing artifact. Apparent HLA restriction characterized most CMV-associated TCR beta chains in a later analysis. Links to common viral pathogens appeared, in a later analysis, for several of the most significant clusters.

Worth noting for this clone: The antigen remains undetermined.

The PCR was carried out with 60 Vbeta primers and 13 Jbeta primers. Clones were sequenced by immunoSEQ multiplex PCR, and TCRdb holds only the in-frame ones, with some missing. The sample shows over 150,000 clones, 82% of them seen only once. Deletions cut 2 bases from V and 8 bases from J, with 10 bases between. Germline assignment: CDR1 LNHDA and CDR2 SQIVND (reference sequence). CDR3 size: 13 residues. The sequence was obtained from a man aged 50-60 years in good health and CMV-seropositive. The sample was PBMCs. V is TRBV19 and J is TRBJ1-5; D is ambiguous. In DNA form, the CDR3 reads TGTGCCAGTAGTATACGAGGGTACGAGCCCCAGCATTTT. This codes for CASSIRGYEPQHF.